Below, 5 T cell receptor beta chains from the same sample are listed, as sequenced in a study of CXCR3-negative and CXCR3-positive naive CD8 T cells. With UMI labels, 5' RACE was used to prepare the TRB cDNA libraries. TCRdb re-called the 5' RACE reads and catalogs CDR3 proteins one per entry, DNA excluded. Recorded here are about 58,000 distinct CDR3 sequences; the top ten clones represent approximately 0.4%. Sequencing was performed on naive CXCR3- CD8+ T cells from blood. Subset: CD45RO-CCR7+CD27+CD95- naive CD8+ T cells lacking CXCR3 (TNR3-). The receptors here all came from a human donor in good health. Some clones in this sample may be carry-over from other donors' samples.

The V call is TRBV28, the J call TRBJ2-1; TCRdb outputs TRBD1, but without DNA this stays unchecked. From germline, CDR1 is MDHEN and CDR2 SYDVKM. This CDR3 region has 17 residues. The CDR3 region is CASSFPRGGGSLGEQFF.

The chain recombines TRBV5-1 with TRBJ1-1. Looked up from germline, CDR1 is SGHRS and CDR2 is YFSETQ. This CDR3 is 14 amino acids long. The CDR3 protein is CASSLAGLDTEAFF.

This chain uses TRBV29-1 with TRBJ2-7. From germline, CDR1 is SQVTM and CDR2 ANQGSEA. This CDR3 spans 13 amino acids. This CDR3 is CSVSHASSYEQYF.

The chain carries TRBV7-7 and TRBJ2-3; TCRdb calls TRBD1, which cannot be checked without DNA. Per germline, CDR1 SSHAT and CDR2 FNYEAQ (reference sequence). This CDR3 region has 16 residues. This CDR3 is CASSPISGVATDTQYF.

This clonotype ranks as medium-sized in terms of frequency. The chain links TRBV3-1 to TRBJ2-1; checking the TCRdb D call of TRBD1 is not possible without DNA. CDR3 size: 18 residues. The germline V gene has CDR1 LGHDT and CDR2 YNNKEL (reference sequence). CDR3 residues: CASSQDMGQGASWNEQFF.